This T cell receptor (beta chain) stems from a study of beta chain features in type 1 diabetes. Sorting based on CD45RO/CCR7/CD25/CD127/CD95/CD27 separated CD4+ naive, central memory, regulatory and stem cell-like memory cells. What was sequenced were expressed TCRB transcripts, since all of the isolated RNA had been reverse transcribed. Profiled with immunoSEQ multiplex PCR; TCRdb holds only in-frame clones, not every one. The data contain almost 350,000 clones, around 20% of them singletons. The CDR3 sequence is 13 residues long. The junction had 8 bases not matched to a gene; V was cut back by 4 bases and J by 6 bases. Per germline, CDR1 SQVTM and CDR2 ANQGSEA. This clone was seen a handful of times. Its antigen is undetermined. Study observations and caveats: Within the patient group, naive, central memory and Treg TCRB repertoires appeared more similar to each other than within healthy donors. No resolution was reached here on whether HLA type influences TCRB rearrangement.

Sequencing was done on a sample of naive CD4+ T cells from blood. The V call is TRBV29-1, the J call TRBJ2-7; 8 nucleotides line up with TRBD1. This clonotype was obtained from a woman aged 18-30 years in good health. The CDR3: CSVVMTGDGEQYF. The CDR3, as DNA: TGCAGCGTTGTCATGACAGGGGATGGCGAGCAGTACTTC.